The following is a TCR beta chain sequence with its context. No antigen is known for it. Qualities for individual bases were not recorded, and no much larger clone is one base off. This sample was included in a study of beta chain features in type 1 diabetes (dated 2018 in TCRdb). Regarding the research as a whole: Mean age, gender distribution, total cell number and subset yield did not differ between patients and healthy donors. A total of about 110 million sorted cells were examined across all samples, and the number of cells per subset was strongly correlated with RNA yield. In the study, recently diagnosed type 1 diabetes patients and matched healthy donors were compared on the TCRB repertoires of their sorted circulating CD4+ T cell subsets. Regulatory and stem cell-like memory subsets were isolated from only 8 patients and roughly eight healthy donors, whereas naive and central memory subsets came from all 30 or so donors.

Reading from cysteine to phenylalanine, the CDR3 counts 14 amino acids. Only the CDR3 portion is preserved as DNA: 42 bases, with reading frame beginning at the first base. The junction carries 11 bases between V and J, which are trimmed by 0 bases and 5 bases respectively. From the germline V gene (reference sequence), CDR1 is SGHNT and CDR2 is YYREEE. All of the isolated RNA was reverse transcribed with the High Capacity cDNA Reverse Transcription Kit, so expressed TCRB transcripts were sequenced. Deep immunoSEQ sequencing was performed on naive, central memory and regulatory T cell samples, with an average of roughly 3.6 million total reads per sample. After sorted cells were lysed in RLT buffer, RNA was extracted with DNase-treated RNeasy Micro or Mini kits, with the choice depending on cell number. Each cell subset was processed separately to prevent cross-contamination, with patient and healthy donor samples processed together. The immunoSEQ multiplex PCR was used to amplify TCRB sequences from cDNA, yielding 87-bp fragments that span the CDR3 region. The amplicons were sequenced using the Illumina HiSeq platform. The published analysis was carried out like this. Synthetic template baselines were used to correct PCR bias computationally, reads within Hamming distance 2 were collapsed together, and singletons that could not be merged were discarded. Reads were aligned against IMGT so that V, D and J genes, CDR3 length and insertions or deletions at six rearrangement sites could be assigned. Within each subset, clonotype counts were normalized to sorted cell number, after which true diversity and Gini coefficients were computed with the tcR R package. The overlap coefficient, calculated on TCRB nucleotide sequences, was used to measure repertoire sharing. As a proxy for the pre-selection repertoire, out-of-frame TCRB sequences from naive cells were analyzed. As stored in TCRdb, this immuneACCESS dataset retains in-frame rearrangements with V and J assigned. A fraction of the clones does not appear; measured against another copy, unresolved V genes explain less than half of the discrepancy, and the remainder lacks a known reason. The D gene and trimming were derived from the DNA, and the V and J assignments and clone size from that table. In all, the sample holds about 360,000 clones, and around 13% of those were seen once. Of the sample, about 0.018% falls within the top ten clones.

Study-level results and caveats: At VDJ recombination sites, patients with type 1 diabetes made fewer insertions and deleted more nucleotides, a pattern implying thymic rearrangement abnormalities. Shorter templates might be favored by PCR, yet because patient and control samples were amplified and corrected together, any such skew would affect both groups equally. In all four CD4+ subsets, TCRB CDR3 length was moderately but significantly shorter in type 1 diabetes patients. Naive, central memory and regulatory TCRB repertoires appeared more similar among patients than among healthy donors. Because the HLA sub-analyses included only small numbers of individuals, any influence of HLA type on TCRB rearrangement was left unresolved. Sequencing cDNA rather than genomic DNA could over-represent highly expressing activated cells, although activation and CD3 levels did not differ between groups.

From each donor, a single peripheral blood sample of about 110 mL on average was drawn into heparinised tubes. Naive, central memory, regulatory and stem cell-like memory CD4+ T cells were sorted on a BD FACSAria II using a panel including CD45RO, CCR7, CD25, CD127, CD95 and CD27. Purity was above 95% for every sorted population. PBMCs were separated immediately by Lymphoprep density gradient centrifugation and were stained directly, without being cultured. To minimize batch effects, samples were stained and sorted in pairs, one healthy donor with one patient per experiment. The source is a young man in good health. The rearranged chain carries TRBV5-4 and TRBJ2-5, and possibly TRBD2, on 6 matching bases. Sequencing was done on a sample of naive CD4+ T cells from blood. What this sample's cell subset or site label stands for: true naive CD4+ T cells. The nucleotides read TGTGCCAGCAGCTTGGGGCGGGATGACGAGACCCAGTACTTC. It translates as CASSLGRDDETQYF. When the CDR3 is completed using the reference TRBV5-4 and TRBJ2-5 genes on either side, the full variable domain is ETGVTQSPTHLIKTRGQQVTLRCSSQSGHNTVSWYQQALGQGPQFIFQYYREEENGRGNFPPRFSGLQFPNYSSELNVNALELDDSALYLCASSLGRDDETQYFGPGTRLLVL.